Listed below are T cell receptor beta chains from one sample, sequenced in a study of early T cells in non-severe SARS-CoV-2 infection. MiXCR, run by TCRdb on the 5' RACE reads, gives a single entry per CDR3 protein. The sample lists roughly 32,000 distinct CDR3 sequences, around 4.2% occurring once. Sequenced sample: whole blood. All receptors come from an adult who was a healthcare worker with PCR-confirmed SARS-CoV-2 infection or an uninfected control (not recorded which). Each CDR3 is given without its conserved first and last residue.

TRBV7-2	11	TRBJ1-5	ASSSDRGQPQH
TRBV6-4	10	TRBJ1-1	ASKGTYTEAF
TRBV2	11	TRBJ1-1	ASSPPSDSEAF
TRBV4-1	14	TRBJ2-1	ASSQDPAGGAQEDF
TRBV2	13	TRBJ2-1	ASSLTRLAGNEQF
TRBV9	18	TRBJ2-1	ASSKAGLAGLTSSYNEQF
TRBV3-1	11	TRBJ2-2	ASSQGPLGELF
TRBV15	13	TRBJ1-3	ATSLSAVSGNTIY
TRBV5-1	14	TRBJ1-6	ASSLQGRGSGSPLH
TRBV5-1	13	TRBJ2-1	ASSTLAGALNEQF
TRBV6-6	13	TRBJ2-7	ASSRLAGAEDEQY
TRBV5-1	10	TRBJ1-2	ASRTSNYGYT
TRBV7-9	15	TRBJ2-2	ASSSPGRAENTGELF
TRBV9	15	TRBJ2-2	ASSVATASGGIGELF
TRBV6-6	11	TRBJ2-1	ASSPPRGNEQF
TRBV20-1	13	TRBJ2-5	SASGTPGAQETQY
TRBV6-6	12	TRBJ1-5	ASRLDSSNQPQH
TRBV28	11	TRBJ2-7	ASSYRQSVGQY
TRBV19	14	TRBJ1-5	ASSIGTAYSNQPQH
TRBV6-2/TRBV6-3	13	TRBJ1-5	ASSSLQHQSVPQH
TRBV7-9	12	TRBJ1-2	ASSLDGQGYGYT
TRBV12-3/TRBV12-4	11	TRBJ2-7	ASSYAVGTEQY
TRBV6-1	12	TRBJ1-2	ASSEGDRFYGYT
TRBV30	10	TRBJ1-3	AWTGSGNTIY
TRBV12-3/TRBV12-4	16	TRBJ1-3	ASSWDRGIGGLIDTIY
TRBV7-9	13	TRBJ1-1	ASIQGQGINTEAF
TRBV6-7	10	TRBJ2-7	ASINFRGEQY
TRBV12-3/TRBV12-4	14	TRBJ1-2	ASSLGYRGANYGYT
TRBV7-3	13	TRBJ1-1	ASSWGHGGYTEAF
TRBV6-5	14	TRBJ1-1	ASSYSGTGLGPEAF
TRBV6-2/TRBV6-3	13	TRBJ2-7	ASSFAGTSGYEQY
TRBV5-1	13	TRBJ2-3	ASGRWTSGTDTQY
TRBV7-8	11	TRBJ1-1	ASSSLNRGEAF
TRBV11-2	14	TRBJ1-1	ASSLERTGGRTEAF
TRBV3-1	14	TRBJ1-1	ASSQGNGARNTEAF
TRBV11-2	13	TRBJ1-4	ASSRPGGGYEKLF
TRBV7-9	14	TRBJ1-2	ASSSSTQGWHYGYT
TRBV7-6	15	TRBJ2-3	ASSLSGLAAGTDTQY
TRBV12-3/TRBV12-4	11	TRBJ2-3	ASSWGPKDTQY
TRBV4-3	15	TRBJ1-1	ASSPRAGANSQAEAF
TRBV11-2	13	TRBJ2-1	ASSFSLAGGNEQF
TRBV2	13	TRBJ2-3	ASSGTSGRNWGQY
TRBV20-1	11	TRBJ1-5	SATRGSNQPQH
TRBV5-8	13	TRBJ2-1	ASSFTGRSYNEQF
TRBV14	15	TRBJ2-1	ASSQASSVYSYNEQF
TRBV12-3/TRBV12-4	13	TRBJ1-5	ASSPGTGVNQPQH
TRBV11-2	15	TRBJ2-5	ASSFFPQRKVQETQY
TRBV7-2	13	TRBJ2-1	ASSPLGQGGIEQF
TRBV3-1	13	TRBJ1-3	ASSHQESSGNTIY